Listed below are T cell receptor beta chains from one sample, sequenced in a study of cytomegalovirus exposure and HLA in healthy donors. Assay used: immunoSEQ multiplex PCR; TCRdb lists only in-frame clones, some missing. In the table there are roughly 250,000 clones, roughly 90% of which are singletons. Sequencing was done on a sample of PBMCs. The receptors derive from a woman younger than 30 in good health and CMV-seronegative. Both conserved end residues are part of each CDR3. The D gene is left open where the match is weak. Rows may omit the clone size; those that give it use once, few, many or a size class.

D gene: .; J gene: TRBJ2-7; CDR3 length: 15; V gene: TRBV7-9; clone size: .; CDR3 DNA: TGTGCCAGCAGCCCGCCAGGGCAGAACTCCTACGAGCAGTACTTC; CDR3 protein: CASSPPGQNSYEQYF
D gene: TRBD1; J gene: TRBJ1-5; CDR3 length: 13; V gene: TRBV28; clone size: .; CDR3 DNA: TGTGCCAGCAAAGCGGACAGGGATCAGCCCCAGCATTTT; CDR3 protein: CASKADRDQPQHF
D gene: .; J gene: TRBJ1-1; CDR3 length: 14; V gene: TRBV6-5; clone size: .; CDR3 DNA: TGTGCCAGCAGCCCGGGGGGTCCCATCACTGAAGCTTTCTTT; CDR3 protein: CASSPGGPITEAFF
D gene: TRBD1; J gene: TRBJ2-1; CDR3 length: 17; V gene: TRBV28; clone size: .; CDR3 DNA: TGTGCCAGCAGTTTCGGACAGGGGGGACCTTTTTACAATGAGCAGTTCTTC; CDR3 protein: CASSFGQGGPFYNEQFF
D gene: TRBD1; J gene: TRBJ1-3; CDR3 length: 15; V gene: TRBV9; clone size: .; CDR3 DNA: TGTGCCAGCAGCCCAGGGGGATCTTCTGGAAACACCATATATTTT; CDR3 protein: CASSPGGSSGNTIYF
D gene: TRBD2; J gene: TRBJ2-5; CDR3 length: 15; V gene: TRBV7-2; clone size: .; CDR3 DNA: TGTGCCAGCAGCCAAAAAGCGGGGCCAGGGGAGACCCAGTACTTC; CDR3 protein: CASSQKAGPGETQYF
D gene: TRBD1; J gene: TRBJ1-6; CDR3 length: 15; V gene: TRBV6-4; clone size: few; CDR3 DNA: TGTGCCAGCAGTGACTCCAGACAGGGGTACTCACCCCTCCACTTT; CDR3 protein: CASSDSRQGYSPLHF
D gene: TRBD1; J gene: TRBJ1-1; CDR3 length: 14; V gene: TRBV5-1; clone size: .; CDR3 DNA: TGCGCCAGCAGCTTGCAGACAGGGTTCACTGAAGCTTTCTTT; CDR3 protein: CASSLQTGFTEAFF
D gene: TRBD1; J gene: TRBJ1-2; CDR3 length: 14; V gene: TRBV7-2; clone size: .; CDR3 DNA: TGTGCCAGCCGCCAAGTCCGGGACAGCTATGGCTACACCTTC; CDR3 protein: CASRQVRDSYGYTF
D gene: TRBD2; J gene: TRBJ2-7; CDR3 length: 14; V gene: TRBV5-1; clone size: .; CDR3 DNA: TGCGCCAGCAGCACCATAGCGGGGGGATTCGAGCAGTACTTC; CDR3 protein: CASSTIAGGFEQYF
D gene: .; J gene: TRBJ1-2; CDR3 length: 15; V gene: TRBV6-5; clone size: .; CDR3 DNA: TGTGCCAGCAGTTACTCCAGGGATACAAACTATGGCTACACCTTC; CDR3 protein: CASSYSRDTNYGYTF
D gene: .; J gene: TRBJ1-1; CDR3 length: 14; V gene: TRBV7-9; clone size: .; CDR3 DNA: TGTGCCAGCAGCTTAGTAGATTTCAAGACTGAAGCTTTCTTT; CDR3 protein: CASSLVDFKTEAFF
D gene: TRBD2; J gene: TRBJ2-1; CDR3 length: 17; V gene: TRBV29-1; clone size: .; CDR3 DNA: TGCAGCGTTACCGGGACTAGCGGGGGGAGGTCCTACAATGAGCAGTTCTTC; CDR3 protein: CSVTGTSGGRSYNEQFF
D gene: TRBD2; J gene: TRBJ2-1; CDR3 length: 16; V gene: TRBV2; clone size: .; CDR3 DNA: TGTGCCAGCAGTCGAACTAGCGGGGGGCGCTACAATGAGCAGTTCTTC; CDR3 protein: CASSRTSGGRYNEQFF
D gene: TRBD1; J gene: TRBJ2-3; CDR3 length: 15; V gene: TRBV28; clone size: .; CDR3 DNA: TGTGCCAGCAGTTCCGGACAGGGGCGGCCAGATACGCAGTATTTT; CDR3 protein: CASSSGQGRPDTQYF
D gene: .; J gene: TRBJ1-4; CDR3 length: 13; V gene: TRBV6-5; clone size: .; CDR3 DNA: TGTGCCAGCAGTTACGAGGGGGGGCGAAAACTGTTTTTT; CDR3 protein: CASSYEGGRKLFF
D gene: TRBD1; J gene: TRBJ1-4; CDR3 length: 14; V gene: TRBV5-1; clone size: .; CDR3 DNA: TGCGCCAGTAGAGGGGGCCCAACTAATGAAAAACTGTTTTTT; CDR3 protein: CASRGGPTNEKLFF
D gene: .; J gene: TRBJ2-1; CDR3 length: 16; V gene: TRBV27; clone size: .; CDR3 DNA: TGTGCCAGCAGTTTCCGGGCGTCCGCGGGGTACAATGAGCAGTTCTTC; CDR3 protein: CASSFRASAGYNEQFF
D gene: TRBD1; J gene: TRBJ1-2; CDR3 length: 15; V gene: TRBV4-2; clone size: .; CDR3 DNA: TGTGCCAGCAGCCAGGAACCACGGGACAGGGATGGCTACACCTTC; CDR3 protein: CASSQEPRDRDGYTF
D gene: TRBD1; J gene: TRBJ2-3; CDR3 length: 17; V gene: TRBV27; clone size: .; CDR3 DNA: TGTGCCAGCAGTCCACGGGACAGGGAGGCATACACAGATACGCAGTATTTT; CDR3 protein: CASSPRDREAYTDTQYF
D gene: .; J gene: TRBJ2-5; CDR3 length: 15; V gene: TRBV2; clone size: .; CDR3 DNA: TGTGCCAGCAGAGTGGGGCAAGGCCCCCAAGAGACCCAGTACTTC; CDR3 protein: CASRVGQGPQETQYF
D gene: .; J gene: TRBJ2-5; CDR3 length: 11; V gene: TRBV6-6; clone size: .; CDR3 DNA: TGTGCCAGCAGACGCCGGGAGACCCAGTACTTC; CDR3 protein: CASRRRETQYF
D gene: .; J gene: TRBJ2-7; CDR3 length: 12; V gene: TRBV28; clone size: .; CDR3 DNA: TGTGCCAGCAGCTCGGGTATAAGGGAGCAGTACTTC; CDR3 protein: CASSSGIREQYF
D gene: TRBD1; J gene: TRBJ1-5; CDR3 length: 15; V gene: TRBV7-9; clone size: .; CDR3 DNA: TGTGCCAGCAGCTACGGACAGGGAGGAAGTCAGCCCCAGCATTTT; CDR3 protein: CASSYGQGGSQPQHF
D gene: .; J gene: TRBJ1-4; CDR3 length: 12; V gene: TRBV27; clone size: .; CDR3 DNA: TGTGCCAGCGGAATAAGGGGTGAAAAACTGTTTTTT; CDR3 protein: CASGIRGEKLFF
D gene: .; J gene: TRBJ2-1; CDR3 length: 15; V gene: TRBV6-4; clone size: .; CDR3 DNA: TGTGCCAGCAGCGCCCTAGGCGGGGACTACAATGAGCAGTTCTTC; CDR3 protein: CASSALGGDYNEQFF
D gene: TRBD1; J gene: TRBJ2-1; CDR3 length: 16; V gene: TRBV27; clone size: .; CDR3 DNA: TGTGCCAGCAGTCTACCCTACGGGACAGGGGTTCCTGAGCAGTTCTTC; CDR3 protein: CASSLPYGTGVPEQFF
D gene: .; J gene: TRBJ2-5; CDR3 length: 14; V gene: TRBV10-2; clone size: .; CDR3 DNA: TGCGCCAGCAGCCCGCGCGTAGCACGAGAGACCCAGTACTTC; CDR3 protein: CASSPRVARETQYF
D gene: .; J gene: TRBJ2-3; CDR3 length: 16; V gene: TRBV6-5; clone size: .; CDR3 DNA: TGTGCCAGCAGTTACATTTTCAGGGGGGTGGCAGATACGCAGTATTTT; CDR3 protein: CASSYIFRGVADTQYF
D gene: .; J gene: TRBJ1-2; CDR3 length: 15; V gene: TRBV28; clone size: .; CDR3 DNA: TGTGCCAGCAGTCGTATCATGAAGACGGGCTATGGCTACACCTTC; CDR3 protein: CASSRIMKTGYGYTF
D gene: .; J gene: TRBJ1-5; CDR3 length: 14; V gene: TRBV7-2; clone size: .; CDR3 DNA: TGTGCCAGCAGCTTAACTGATAGCAATCAGCCCCAGCATTTT; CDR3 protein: CASSLTDSNQPQHF
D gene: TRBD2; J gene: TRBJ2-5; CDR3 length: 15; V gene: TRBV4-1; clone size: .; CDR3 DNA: TGCGCCAGCAGCCCGGCCCTAGCGGGGGATGAGACCCAGTACTTC; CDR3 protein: CASSPALAGDETQYF
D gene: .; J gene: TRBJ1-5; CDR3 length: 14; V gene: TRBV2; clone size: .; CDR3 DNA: TGTGCCAGCAGTGAGAACAGTAGCAATCAGCCCCAGCATTTT; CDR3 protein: CASSENSSNQPQHF
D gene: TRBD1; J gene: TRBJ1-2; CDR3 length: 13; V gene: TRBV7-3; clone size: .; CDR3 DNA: TGTGCCAGCAGCTTAACCGGACAGGGTGGCTACACCTTC; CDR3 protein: CASSLTGQGGYTF
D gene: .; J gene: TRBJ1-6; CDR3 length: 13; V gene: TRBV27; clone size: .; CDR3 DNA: TGTGCCAGCCGCCCTCCGGGAGGGGGGGCCCTCCACTTT; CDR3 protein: CASRPPGGGALHF
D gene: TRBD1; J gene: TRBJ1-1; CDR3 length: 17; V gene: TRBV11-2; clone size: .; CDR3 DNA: TGTGCCAGCAGCTCGTACCCGGACAGGGGATTAAACACTGAAGCTTTCTTT; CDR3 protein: CASSSYPDRGLNTEAFF
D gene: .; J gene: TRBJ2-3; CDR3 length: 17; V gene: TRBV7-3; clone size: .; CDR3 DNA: TGTGCCAGCAGCTTAATTGTGGGGGCCGCTAACACAGATACGCAGTATTTT; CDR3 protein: CASSLIVGAANTDTQYF
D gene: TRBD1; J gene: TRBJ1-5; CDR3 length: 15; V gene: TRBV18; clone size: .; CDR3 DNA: TGTGCCAGCTCACCCCGGCAGGGGGGCAATCAGCCCCAGCATTTT; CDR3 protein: CASSPRQGGNQPQHF
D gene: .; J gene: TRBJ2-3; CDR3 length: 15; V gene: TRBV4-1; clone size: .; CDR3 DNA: TGCGCCAGCAGCCAAACTAGAGCGTTTGCAGATACGCAGTATTTT; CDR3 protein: CASSQTRAFADTQYF
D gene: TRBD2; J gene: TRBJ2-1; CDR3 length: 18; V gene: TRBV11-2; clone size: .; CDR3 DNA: TGTGCCAGCAGAACAACTTATCCCCTAGCGGGGACCTACAATGAGCAGTTCTTC; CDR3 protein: CASRTTYPLAGTYNEQFF
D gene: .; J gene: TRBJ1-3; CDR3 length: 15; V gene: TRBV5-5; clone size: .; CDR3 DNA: TGTGCCAGCAGCTTAGAAACAGGGACGGGAAACACCATATATTTT; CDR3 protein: CASSLETGTGNTIYF
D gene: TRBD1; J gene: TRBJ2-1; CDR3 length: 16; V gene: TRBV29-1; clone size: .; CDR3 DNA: TGCAGCGTTGAAGATCCCGGGACAGGGAACTACAATGAGCAGTTCTTC; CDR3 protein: CSVEDPGTGNYNEQFF
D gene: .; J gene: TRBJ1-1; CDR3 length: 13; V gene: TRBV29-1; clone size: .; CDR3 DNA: TGCAGCGTTGCAGCAGGCATGAACACTGAAGCTTTCTTT; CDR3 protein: CSVAAGMNTEAFF